This paragraph covers one T cell receptor (beta chain) sequence. As yet, its antigen is unknown. Unique molecular identifiers were carried by the TCR beta cDNA libraries. TCRdb processed the PCR reads anew with MiXCR; each CDR3 protein has one entry. The table has just over 250,000 distinct CDR3 sequences, 35% to 45% seen once. This CDR3 spans 13 amino acids. Germline V CDR1 and CDR2: DFQATT, SNEGSKA (reference sequence). V gave up 3 bases and J gave up 3 bases, with 8 bases separating them. This sample stems from a study of post-analysis software for immune sequencing data. Turning to the study itself: The disease courses spanned relapsing-remitting, secondary progressive and progressive-relapsing forms of multiple sclerosis.

Findings and caveats of the study: Roughly 5 TRBV segments, TRBV5-6, TRBV5-1 and TRBV20-1 among them, were found more frequent in patients than controls. Multiple sclerosis patients had significantly lower normalized Chao1 diversity than controls.

The chain links TRBV20-1 to TRBJ2-2; D may correspond to TRBD1 or TRBD2 (5 bases each). This sequence was found in a girl between 10 and 17 years old with multiple sclerosis. Input material: blood. Here the CDR3 reads CSARGEHTGELFF. CDR3 bases: TGCAGTGCTAGGGGGGAGCACACCGGGGAGCTGTTTTTT.